This entry describes one T cell receptor (beta chain). This entry comes from a study of technical replicates of blood from a handful of donors. Measured with immunoSEQ multiplex PCR; TCRdb has only the in-frame clones, and not every one. The sample lists about 98,000 clones, approximately 96% seen once, with approximately 0.2% in the top ten. This receptor was obtained from a human donor in good health. Material for sequencing was T cells isolated from PBMCs.

CDR3 in DNA: TGCGCCAGCAGCCAAGACCCCGGGTATGGAAACACCATATATTTT. It translates to CASSQDPGYGNTIYF. The chain links TRBV4-1 to TRBJ1-3; D unresolved. The CDR3 covers 15 residues. Looked up from germline, CDR1 is MGHRA and CDR2 is YSYEKL. Trimming took off 0 bases at V and 3 bases at J, with 9 bases between the two ends.